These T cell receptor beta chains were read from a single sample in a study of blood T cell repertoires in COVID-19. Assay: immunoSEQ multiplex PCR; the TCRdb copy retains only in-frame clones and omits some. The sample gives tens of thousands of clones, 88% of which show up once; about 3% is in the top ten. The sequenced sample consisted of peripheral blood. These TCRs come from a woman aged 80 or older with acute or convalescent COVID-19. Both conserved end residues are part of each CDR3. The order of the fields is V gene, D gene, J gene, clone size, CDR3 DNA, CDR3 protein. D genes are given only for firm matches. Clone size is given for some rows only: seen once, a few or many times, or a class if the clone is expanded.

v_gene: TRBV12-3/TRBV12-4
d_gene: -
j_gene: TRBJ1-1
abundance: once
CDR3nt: TGTGCCAGCAGTTTTTATGGGAGTCTTGCTTTCTTT
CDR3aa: CASSFYGSLAFF

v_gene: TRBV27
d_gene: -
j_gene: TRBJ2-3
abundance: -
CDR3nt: TGTGCCAGCAGTATTTGGGGGGGCGTCACAGATACGCAGTATTTT
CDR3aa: CASSIWGGVTDTQYF

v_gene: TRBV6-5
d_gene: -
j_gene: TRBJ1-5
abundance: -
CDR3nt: TGTGCCAGCAGCGCAGGTCACCAGCATTTT
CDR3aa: CASSAGHQHF

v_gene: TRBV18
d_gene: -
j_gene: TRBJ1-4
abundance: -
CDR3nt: TGTGCCAGCTCACCCACAAACGGGAATGAAAAACTGTTTTTT
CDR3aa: CASSPTNGNEKLFF

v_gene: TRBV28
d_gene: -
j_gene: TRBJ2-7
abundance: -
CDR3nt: TGTGCCAGCAGTTTATCGTCTTACGAGCAGTACTTC
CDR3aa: CASSLSSYEQYF

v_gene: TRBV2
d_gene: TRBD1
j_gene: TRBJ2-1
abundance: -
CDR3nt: TGTGCCAGCAGTACCCGGGACAGGTCCTACAATGAGCAGTTCTTC
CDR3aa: CASSTRDRSYNEQFF

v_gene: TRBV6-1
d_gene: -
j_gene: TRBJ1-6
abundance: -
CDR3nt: TGTGCCAGCAGTGAACCAGTTCCCCTCCACTTT
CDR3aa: CASSEPVPLHF

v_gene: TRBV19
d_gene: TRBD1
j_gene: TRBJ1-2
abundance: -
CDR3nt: TGTGCCAGTGGGACAGATGGCTACACCTTC
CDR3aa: CASGTDGYTF

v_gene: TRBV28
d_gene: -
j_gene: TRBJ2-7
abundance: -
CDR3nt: TGTGCCAGCAGTTTACCCGTTAGGGGCGAGCAGTACTTC
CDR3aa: CASSLPVRGEQYF

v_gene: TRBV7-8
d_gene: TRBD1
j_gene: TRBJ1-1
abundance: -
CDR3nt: TGTGCCAGCAGCCCCTGGGACAGGACCATGAACACTGAAGCTTTCTTT
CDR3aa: CASSPWDRTMNTEAFF

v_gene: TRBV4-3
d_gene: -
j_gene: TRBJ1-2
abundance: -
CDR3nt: TGCGCCAGCAGCCAAGATCTAACAGGCGACTATGGCTACACCTTC
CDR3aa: CASSQDLTGDYGYTF

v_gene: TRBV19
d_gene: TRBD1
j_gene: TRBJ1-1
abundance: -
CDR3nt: TGTGCCAGTAGCTATCAAGTACAGGGGGTGAACACTGAAGCTTTCTTT
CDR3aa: CASSYQVQGVNTEAFF

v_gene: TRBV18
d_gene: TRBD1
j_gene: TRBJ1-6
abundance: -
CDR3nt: TGTGCCAGCTCCTCGGACAGGGGAAACTCACCCCTCCACTTT
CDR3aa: CASSSDRGNSPLHF

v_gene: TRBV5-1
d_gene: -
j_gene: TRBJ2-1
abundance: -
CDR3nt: TGCGCCAGCAGTCAGGCGTCGAGCTCCTACAATGAGCAGTTCTTC
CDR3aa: CASSQASSSYNEQFF

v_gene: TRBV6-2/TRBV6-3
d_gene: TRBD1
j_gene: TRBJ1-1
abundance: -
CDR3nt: TGTGCCAGCAGTAAGTCCCGGGACAGCTACCAAGGGGCTGAAGCTTTCTTT
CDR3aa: CASSKSRDSYQGAEAFF

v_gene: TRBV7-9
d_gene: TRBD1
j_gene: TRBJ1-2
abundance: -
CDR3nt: TGTGCCAGCAGCGGGCGGACAGGGAACTATGGCTACACCTTC
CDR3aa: CASSGRTGNYGYTF

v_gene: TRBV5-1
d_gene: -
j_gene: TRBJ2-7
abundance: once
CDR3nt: TGCGCCAGCAGCCCTAATCCGGGTTCTTCCTCCTACGAGCAGTACTTC
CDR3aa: CASSPNPGSSSYEQYF

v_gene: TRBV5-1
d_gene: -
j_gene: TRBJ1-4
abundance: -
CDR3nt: TGCGCCAGCAGCTTGTTCCTTCAGGGGACAACTAATGAAAAACTGTTTTTT
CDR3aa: CASSLFLQGTTNEKLFF

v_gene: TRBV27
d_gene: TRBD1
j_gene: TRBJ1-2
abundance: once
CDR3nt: TGTGCCAGCAGTTTATCTGGGACAGGGAACTATGGCTACACCTTC
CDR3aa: CASSLSGTGNYGYTF

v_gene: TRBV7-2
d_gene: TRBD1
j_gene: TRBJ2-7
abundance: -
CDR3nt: TGTGCCAGCAGCGCCGACAGGGCAGTTAGCGAGCAGTACTTC
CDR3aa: CASSADRAVSEQYF

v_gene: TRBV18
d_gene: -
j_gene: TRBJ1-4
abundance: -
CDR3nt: TGTGCCAGCTCACCACCGGGCGACAGCGAAAAACTGTTTTTT
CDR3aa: CASSPPGDSEKLFF

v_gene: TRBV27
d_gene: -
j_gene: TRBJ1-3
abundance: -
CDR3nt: TGTGCCAGCAGTTCGCTTTTCGGAGCCGGAAACACCATATATTTT
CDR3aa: CASSSLFGAGNTIYF

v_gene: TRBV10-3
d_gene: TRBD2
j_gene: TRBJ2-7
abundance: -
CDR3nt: TGTGCCATCGGTAGCGGGGGGCTACCCATCGAGCAGTACTTC
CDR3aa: CAIGSGGLPIEQYF

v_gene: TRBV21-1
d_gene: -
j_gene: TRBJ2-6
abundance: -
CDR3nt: TGTGCCAGCAGCAAGTTTTTCAGTTGCCCTGGGGCCAACGTCCTGACTTTC
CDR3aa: CASSKFFSCPGANVLTF

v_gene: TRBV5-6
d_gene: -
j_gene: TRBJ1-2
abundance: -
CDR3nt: TGTGCCAGCAGCTTGGGCAGGAACTATGGCTACACCTTC
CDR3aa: CASSLGRNYGYTF

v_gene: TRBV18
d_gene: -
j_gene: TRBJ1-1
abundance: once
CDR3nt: TGTGCCAGCTCACCCAGACAGTTACGGAACACTGAAGCTTTCTTT
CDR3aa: CASSPRQLRNTEAFF

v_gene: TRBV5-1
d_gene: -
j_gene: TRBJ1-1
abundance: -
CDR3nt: TGCGCCAGCAGCGTCCAGGGGTTCGAGAACACTGAAGCTTTCTTT
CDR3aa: CASSVQGFENTEAFF

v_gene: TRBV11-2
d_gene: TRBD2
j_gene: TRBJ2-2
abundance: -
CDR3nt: TGTGCCAGCAGCTCCCTCGCGGGAGGTACCGGGGAGCTGTTTTTT
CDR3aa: CASSSLAGGTGELFF

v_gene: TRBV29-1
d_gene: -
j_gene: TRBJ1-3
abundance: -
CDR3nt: TGCAGCGTTGGCAGGGGAAACACCATATATTTT
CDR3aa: CSVGRGNTIYF

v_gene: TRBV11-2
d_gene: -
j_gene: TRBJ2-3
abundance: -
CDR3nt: TGTGCCAGCAGCTTCGGGACTAGCACAGATACGCAGTATTTT
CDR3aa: CASSFGTSTDTQYF

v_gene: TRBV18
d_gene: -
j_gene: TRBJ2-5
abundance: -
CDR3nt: TGTGCCAGCTCGGTTGGGCTTCAAGAGACCCAGTACTTC
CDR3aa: CASSVGLQETQYF

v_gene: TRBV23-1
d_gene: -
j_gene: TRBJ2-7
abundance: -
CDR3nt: TGCGCCAGCAGGGGGAGAAGCTCCTACGAGCAGTACTTC
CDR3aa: CASRGRSSYEQYF

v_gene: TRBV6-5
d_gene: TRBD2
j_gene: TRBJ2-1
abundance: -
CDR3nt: TGTGCCAGCAGTTACTCGACTAGCGGGAGGCATGAGCAGTTCTTC
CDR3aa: CASSYSTSGRHEQFF

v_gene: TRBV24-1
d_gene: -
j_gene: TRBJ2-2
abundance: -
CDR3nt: TGTGCCACCAGTGATGGCCCCGGGGAGCTGTTTTTT
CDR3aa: CATSDGPGELFF

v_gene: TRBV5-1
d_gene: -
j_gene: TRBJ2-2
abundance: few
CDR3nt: TGCGCCAGCAGCTTGGTGAGGGCCGGGACCGGGGAGCTGTTTTTT
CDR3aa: CASSLVRAGTGELFF

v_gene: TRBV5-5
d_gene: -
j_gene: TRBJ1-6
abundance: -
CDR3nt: TGTGCCAGCAGCTTGGGACAGCCACTGAGCTCCTATAATTCACCCCTCCACTTT
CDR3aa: CASSLGQPLSSYNSPLHF

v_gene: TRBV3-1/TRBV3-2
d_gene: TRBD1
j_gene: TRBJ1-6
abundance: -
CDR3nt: TGTGCCAGCAGCGAGACAGGGGCCGGGGGACCCCTCCACTTT
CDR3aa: CASSETGAGGPLHF

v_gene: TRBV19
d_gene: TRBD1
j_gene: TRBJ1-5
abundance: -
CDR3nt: TGTGCCAGTAGTATGAACCGGGACAGGGGATGGAAGCCCCAGCATTTT
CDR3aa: CASSMNRDRGWKPQHF

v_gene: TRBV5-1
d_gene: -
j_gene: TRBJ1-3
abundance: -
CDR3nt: TGCGCCAGCAGCTTCGGGCAGGGGTACACCATATATTTT
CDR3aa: CASSFGQGYTIYF

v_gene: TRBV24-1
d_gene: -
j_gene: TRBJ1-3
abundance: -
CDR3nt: TGTGCCACCAGTGACGCCCGGGGAACTGGAAACACCATATATTTT
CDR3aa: CATSDARGTGNTIYF

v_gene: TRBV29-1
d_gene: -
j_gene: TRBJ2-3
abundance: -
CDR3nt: TGCAGCGTTGCTAGCGGCACAGATACGCAGTATTTT
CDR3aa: CSVASGTDTQYF

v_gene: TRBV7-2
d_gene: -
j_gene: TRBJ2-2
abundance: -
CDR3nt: TGTGCCAGCAGCTTAGGGGCAACACCCGGGGAGCTGTTTTTT
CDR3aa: CASSLGATPGELFF

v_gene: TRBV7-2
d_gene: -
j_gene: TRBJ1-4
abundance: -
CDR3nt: TGTGCCAGCAGCCTAAGAACGGAGGCGAAACTGTTTTTT
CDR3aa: CASSLRTEAKLFF

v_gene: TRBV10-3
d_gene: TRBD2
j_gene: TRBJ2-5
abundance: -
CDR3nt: TGTGCCATCAGTGAGTCCCGTAGCGGGGTCGGGCAAGAGACCCAGTACTTC
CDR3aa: CAISESRSGVGQETQYF

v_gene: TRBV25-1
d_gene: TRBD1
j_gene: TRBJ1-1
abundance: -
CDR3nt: TGTGCCAGCAGTGAGCAGGGGGCGCATAGCACTGAAGCTTTCTTT
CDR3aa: CASSEQGAHSTEAFF

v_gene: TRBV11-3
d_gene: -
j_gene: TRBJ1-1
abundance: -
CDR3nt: TGTGCCAGCAGCTTCTCCGGGTCTGAGACCACTGAAGCTTTCTTT
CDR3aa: CASSFSGSETTEAFF

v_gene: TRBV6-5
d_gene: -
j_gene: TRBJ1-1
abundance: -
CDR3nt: TGTGCCAGCAAACCTGGGGCGGAGCGTGGGCAAGCTTTCTTT
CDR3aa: CASKPGAERGQAFF

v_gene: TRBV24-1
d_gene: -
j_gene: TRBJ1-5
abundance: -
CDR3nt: TGTGCCACTAAACTCTATAGCAATCAGCCCCAGCATTTT
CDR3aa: CATKLYSNQPQHF

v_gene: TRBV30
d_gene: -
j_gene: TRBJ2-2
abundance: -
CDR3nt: TGTGCCTGGAGTGGGGGACCGGGACACCTGATCACCGGGGAGCTGTTTTTT
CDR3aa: CAWSGGPGHLITGELFF